Following are 20 T cell receptor beta chains from one sample sequenced in a study of blood T cell repertoires in COVID-19. Clones were sequenced by immunoSEQ multiplex PCR, and TCRdb holds only the in-frame ones, with some missing. The table includes more than 150,000 clones, less than 90% detected once. Sequenced input: peripheral blood. The receptors stem from a man between 70 and 80 years old with active or convalescent COVID-19.

The chain uses TRBV5-4 and TRBJ1-1; weak D call: TRBD1 (6 bases). The CDR3 has 14 amino acids. The ends were cut back, 4 bases at V and 5 bases at J, with 15 bases in the middle. The germline V gene encodes CDR1 SGHNT and CDR2 YYREEE (reference sequence). The CDR3 DNA reads as TGTGCCAGCAGCCAGGGGCAGGGAGGGACTGAAGCTTTCTTT. It codes for CASSQGQGGTEAFF. Full variable domain (remainder filled in from reference TRBV5-4 and TRBJ1-1): ETGVTQSPTHLIKTRGQQVTLRCSSQSGHNTVSWYQQALGQGPQFIFQYYREEENGRGNFPPRFSGLQFPNYSSELNVNALELDDSALYLCASSQGQGGTEAFFGQGTRLTVV.

The gene calls are TRBV4-3 and TRBJ1-4, with 8 bases lining up with TRBD1. Germline V gives CDR1 LGHNA, CDR2 YSLEER. The CDR3 spans 14 residues. V was pared by 6 bases and J by 4 bases, with 4 bases of the junction left unmatched. DNA of the CDR3: TGCGCCAGCAGAGACACAGGGGGTAATGAAAAACTGTTTTTT. Translating it yields CASRDTGGNEKLFF.

V is TRBV19 and J is TRBJ1-5, with unresolved D. CDR1 and CDR2 (germline): LNHDA, SQIVND (reference sequence). The CDR3 runs 17 residues. V was trimmed by 4 bases and J by 1 base, leaving 17 bases between them. This CDR3 is CASSTPLRGRSNQPQHF. The DNA for the CDR3 is TGTGCCAGTAGTACTCCCCTCCGTGGGAGAAGCAATCAGCCCCAGCATTTT.

The rearrangement joins TRBV9 to TRBJ2-2; TRBD1 aligns across 10 bases. V was clipped by 2 bases and J by 6 bases; unmatched bases: 4. Germline lookup yields CDR1 SGDLS and CDR2 YYNGEE. The CDR3 spans 15 residues. CDR3 sequence reads: CASSVRTGGPGELFF. CDR3 bases: TGTGCCAGCAGCGTCCGGACAGGGGGACCCGGGGAGCTGTTTTTT.

This chain connects TRBV27 to TRBJ2-5; D is undetermined. V was pared by 4 bases and J by 5 bases, with 14 bases between. The CDR3 extends over 14 amino acids. Germline V lookup: CDR1 MNHEY, CDR2 SMNVEV (reference sequence). The CDR3 DNA reads as TGTGCCAGCAGTTCCCATGAGGCCGGCGAGACCCAGTACTTC. Its translation is CASSSHEAGETQYF.

The chain recombines TRBV10-3 with TRBJ2-5, with TRBD1 identical over 8 bases. The J segment lost 1 base and the V segment lost 3 bases, leaving 4 bases of the junction unmatched. This CDR3 has 15 residues. The germline CDR1 and CDR2 sequences are ENHRY and SYGVKD. For the CDR3, the DNA is TGTGCCATCAGTGATCAGGGGGCCAGCCAAGAGACCCAGTACTTC. It codes for CAISDQGASQETQYF.

This chain connects TRBV9 to TRBJ1-4; D remains unclear. Germline lookup yields CDR1 SGDLS and CDR2 YYNGEE. V gave up 3 bases and J gave up 7 bases, with 7 bases separating them. The CDR3 totals 12 residues. The CDR3 here is CASSGPGEKLFF. CDR3 coding DNA: TGTGCCAGCAGCGGGCCGGGTGAAAAACTGTTTTTT.

The chain couples TRBV18 to TRBJ1-1; D perhaps matches TRBD1 (6 bases). The CDR3 loop spans 17 amino acids. CDR1 and CDR2 (germline): KGHSH, LQKENI. Trimming left V 0 bases short and J 3 bases short, with 17 bases between. CDR3 region: CASSPPPRGYGDTEAFF. Here the CDR3 DNA reads TGTGCCAGCTCACCACCGCCCAGGGGTTACGGGGACACTGAAGCTTTCTTT.

This rearrangement joins TRBV24-1 to TRBJ2-1, with D possibly matching TRBD1 (5 bases). Germline CDR1 and CDR2: KGHDR and SFDVKD. Trimming took off 6 bases at V and 8 bases at J, with 10 bases between the two ends. The CDR3 runs to 12 residues. The CDR3, as DNA: TGTGCCACCAGTTCTCAGGGCCATGAGCAGTTCTTC. This gives the protein CATSSQGHEQFF.

The V call is TRBV6-2 or TRBV6-3, the J call TRBJ1-1; D possibly corresponds to TRBD1 (5 bases). CDR1 is MNHEY, CDR2 SVGEGT, per germline. The CDR3 runs to 15 residues. V lost 3 bases and J lost 1, with 12 bases in between. The CDR3, as DNA: TGTGCCAGCAGTTATCCCCAGGGTGGGAACACTGAAGCTTTCTTT. This codes for CASSYPQGGNTEAFF.

This sequence joins TRBV19 and TRBJ1-5, with TRBD1 identical over 8 bases. V shed 5 bases and J 0 bases; nucleotides not matched to a gene: 6. CDR1 is LNHDA and CDR2 is SQIVND in the germline V gene (reference sequence). CDR3 length: 16 amino acids. DNA for the CDR3: TGTGCCAGTAGTTCAGGACAGGGTGGTAGCAATCAGCCCCAGCATTTT. Translation: CASSSGQGGSNQPQHF.

The chain recombines TRBV10-2 with TRBJ1-2; D may be TRBD1 (6 bases). The ends were cut back, 6 bases at V and 6 bases at J, with 17 bases in the middle. Germline V gene sequence: CDR1 WSHSY, CDR2 SAAADI. The CDR3 extends over 14 amino acids. The CDR3 nucleotides are TGCGCCAGCAGGCCGGGACATTCCCACGATGGCTACACCTTC. Its translation: CASRPGHSHDGYTF.

The chain employs TRBV24-1 and TRBJ2-5; 11 nucleotides line up with TRBD1. Germline V lookup: CDR1 KGHDR, CDR2 SFDVKD. This CDR3 has 16 residues. V lost 4 bases to trimming and J lost 5 bases; unmatched junction nucleotides: 8. The chain's CDR3 is CATSEMGQGGLETQYF. The CDR3 nucleotides are TGTGCCACCAGTGAAATGGGACAGGGGGGCCTGGAGACCCAGTACTTC.

This rearrangement joins TRBV12-3 or TRBV12-4 to TRBJ2-7; 12 positions agree with TRBD1. The junction had 2 bases not matched to a gene; V was cut back by 4 bases and J by 7 bases. The CDR3 runs to 13 residues. The CDR3 DNA sequence: TGTGCCAGCAGTTGGGACAGGGGGCGAGAGCAGTACTTC. Protein sequence: CASSWDRGREQYF.

The rearrangement uses TRBV9 and TRBJ2-5, with 12 bases fitting TRBD2. CDR1 is SGDLS and CDR2 is YYNGEE in the germline V gene. CDR3 size: 15 residues. J was trimmed by 3 bases and V by 2 bases; bases with no gene match: 2. This CDR3 reads CASSVRLAGEETQYF. In DNA form, the CDR3 reads TGTGCCAGCAGCGTCCGACTAGCGGGGGAAGAGACCCAGTACTTC.

This clone was observed a single time. This chain links TRBV5-1 with TRBJ2-1; TRBD1 matches at 7 bases. Germline CDR1 and CDR2: SGHRS and YFSETQ. J was trimmed by 5 bases and V by 2 bases; bases with no gene match: 7. This CDR3 comprises 15 residues. CDR3 sequence reads: CASSLWTGSNNEQFF. The CDR3, as DNA: TGCGCCAGCAGCTTATGGACAGGTTCGAACAATGAGCAGTTCTTC.

The V and J genes are TRBV30 and TRBJ1-5, with TRBD1 as a possible D gene (5 bases). V dropped 1 base and J dropped 0 bases, with 7 bases sitting between them. Germline lookup yields CDR1 GTSNPN and CDR2 SVGIG (reference sequence). The CDR3 is made up of 14 amino acids. Here the CDR3 reads CAWSADSSNQPQHF. The CDR3 region has the DNA TGTGCCTGGAGTGCCGACAGTAGCAATCAGCCCCAGCATTTT. The full variable domain, with the rest looked up from reference TRBV30 and TRBJ1-5, is SQTIHQWPATLVQPVGSPLSLECTVEGTSNPNLYWYRQAAGRGLQLLFYSVGIGQISSEVPQNLSASRPQDRQFILSSKKLLLSDSGFYLCAWSADSSNQPQHFGDGTRLSIL.

J is TRBJ1-1 and V is TRBV7-2, with 7 bases fitting TRBD1. The germline CDR1 and CDR2 sequences are SGHTA and FQGNSA. The CDR3 contains 15 residues. V dropped 2 bases and J dropped 1; count of bases not matched to a gene: 4. CDR3 DNA: TGTGCCAGCAGCTTATGGGGACAGTCGAACACTGAAGCTTTCTTT. Protein: CASSLWGQSNTEAFF.

V gene TRBV5-1 combines with J gene TRBJ1-1, with 11 bases that match TRBD1. From germline, CDR1 is SGHRS and CDR2 YFSETQ. This CDR3 has 15 amino acids. Unmatched junction bases numbered 4, after V lost 3 bases and J lost 3 bases. DNA for the CDR3: TGCGCCAGCAGCTACCGGGACAGGGGGTACACTGAAGCTTTCTTT. Its protein is CASSYRDRGYTEAFF.

The chain joins TRBV7-2 to TRBJ1-2; 9 bases fit TRBD1. Germline CDR1 reads SGHTA; CDR2 reads FQGNSA. The CDR3 has 12 residues. J lost 8 bases, V lost 6 bases, and 4 bases had no gene match. The CDR3 nucleotides read TGTGCCAGCAGGGAGACAGGGGGAGGCTACACCTTC. This translates into CASRETGGGYTF.